The clone carrying this T cell receptor beta chain was recorded at least ten times. Its antigen is not identified. A much more abundant neighbour one base away suggests this may be a read error. Other DNA sequences in this specimen translate into the identical CDR3. No treatment had been given to any patient before thyroid surgery. The data are from a study of metastatic and nonmetastatic thyroid tumors. As for the study in general: From malignant and benign thyroid patients, repertoires in blood and in tumor or nodule tissue were compared.

Findings of the study overall: In both blood and tumor samples, TCR beta diversity was reported significantly higher for malignant than benign nodules.

The length of the CDR3 is 13 residues. Germline V gene sequence: CDR1 LNHDA, CDR2 SQIVND (reference sequence). TCRdb re-called clones from the PCR reads using MiXCR. The profile covers more than 8,500 clones, with about a tenth appearing a single time and 7.6% taken by the ten largest. The genes are TRBV19 and TRBJ2-1, with TRBD2 as a possible D gene (6 bases). The receptor comes from a female donor with papillary thyroid cancer or a benign thyroid nodule (not recorded which). Some clones in this sample may be carry-over from other donors' samples. Sample: tumor tissue. The CDR3 DNA is TGTGCCAGTAAAAGCGGGCCCTACAATGAGCAGTTCTTT. Protein sequence: CASKSGPYNEQFF. Variable domain in full (rest from reference TRBV19 and TRBJ2-1): DGGITQSPKYLFRKEGQNVTLSCEQNLNHDAMYWYRQDPGQGLRLIYYSQIVNDFQKGDIAEGYSVSREKKESFPLTVTSAQKNPTAFYLCASKSGPYNEQFFGPGTRLTVL.